The subject of this entry is one T cell receptor beta chain. The antigen remains undetermined. Primers for the PCR totalled 60 Vbeta and 13 Jbeta. Method: immunoSEQ multiplex PCR; TCRdb's copy keeps in-frame clones and lacks some. The sample includes some 150,000 clones, nearly 80% of them seen just once. The sample is drawn from a study of cytomegalovirus exposure and HLA in healthy donors. Study-wide results and limits: The study listed 164 cytomegalovirus-associated TCR beta chains. Relative to the roughly 700-donor mean, N-insertions were reportedly fewer in an Asian-associated ancestry cluster in a later analysis.

Germline V gene sequence: CDR1 SGHNT, CDR2 YENEEA. V lost 10 bases to trimming and J lost 2 bases, with 15 bases between them. The CDR3 is 13 residues long. The source material was PBMCs. The source is a man aged 18 to 29 in good health and CMV-seropositive. The chain joins TRBV11-3 to TRBJ2-7; D may be TRBD1 (6 bases). DNA of the CDR3: TGTGCCACTAAACCCAGGGGTCCCTACGAGCAGTACTTC. It specifies CATKPRGPYEQYF.